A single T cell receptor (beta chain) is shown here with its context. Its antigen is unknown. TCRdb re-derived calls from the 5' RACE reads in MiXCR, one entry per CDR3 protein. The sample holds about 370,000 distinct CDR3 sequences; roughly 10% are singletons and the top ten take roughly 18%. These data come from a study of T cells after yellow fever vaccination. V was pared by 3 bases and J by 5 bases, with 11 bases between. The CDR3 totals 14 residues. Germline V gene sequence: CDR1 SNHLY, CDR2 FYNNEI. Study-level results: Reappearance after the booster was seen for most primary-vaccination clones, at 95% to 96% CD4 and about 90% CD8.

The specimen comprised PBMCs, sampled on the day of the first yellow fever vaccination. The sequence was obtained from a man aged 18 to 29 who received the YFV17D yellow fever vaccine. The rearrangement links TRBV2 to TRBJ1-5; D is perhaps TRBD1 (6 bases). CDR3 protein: CASSEGDIYQPQHF. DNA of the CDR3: TGTGCCAGCAGTGAGGGGGACATCTATCAGCCCCAGCATTTT.